This TCR beta chain was identified in a study of blood T cell repertoires in COVID-19. The germline gives CDR1 SGHTS, CDR2 YDEGEE. This CDR3 region has 14 residues. The J segment lost 11 bases and the V segment lost 4 bases, leaving 13 bases of the junction unmatched. The data were produced by immunoSEQ multiplex PCR, yet TCRdb's version contains in-frame clones alone and is incomplete. Among about 380,000 clones listed, about 89% were seen once. V is TRBV5-8 and J is TRBJ1-1; 8 bases are shared with TRBD1. Sequencing used PBMCs or T cells enriched from blood (not recorded which). This receptor was identified in a man aged 25-45 years who had recovered from COVID-19. The CDR3 is CASSLTTQGEMAFF. The CDR3 nucleotides are TGTGCCAGCAGCCTAACAACACAGGGGGAGATGGCTTTCTTT.